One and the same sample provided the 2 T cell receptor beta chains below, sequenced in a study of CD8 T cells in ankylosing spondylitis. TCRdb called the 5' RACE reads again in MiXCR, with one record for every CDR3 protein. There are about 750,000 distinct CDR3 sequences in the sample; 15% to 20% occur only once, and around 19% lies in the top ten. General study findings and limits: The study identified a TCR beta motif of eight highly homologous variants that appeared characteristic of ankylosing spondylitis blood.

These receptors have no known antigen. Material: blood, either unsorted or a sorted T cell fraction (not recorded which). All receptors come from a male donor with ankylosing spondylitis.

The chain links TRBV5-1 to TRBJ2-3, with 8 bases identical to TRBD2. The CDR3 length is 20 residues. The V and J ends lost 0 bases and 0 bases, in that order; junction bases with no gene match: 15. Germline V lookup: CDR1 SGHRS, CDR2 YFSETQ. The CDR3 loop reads CASSLVVAGGRRASTDTQYF. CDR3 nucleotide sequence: TGCGCCAGCAGCTTGGTTGTCGCGGGGGGACGAAGAGCTAGCACAGATACGCAGTATTTT.

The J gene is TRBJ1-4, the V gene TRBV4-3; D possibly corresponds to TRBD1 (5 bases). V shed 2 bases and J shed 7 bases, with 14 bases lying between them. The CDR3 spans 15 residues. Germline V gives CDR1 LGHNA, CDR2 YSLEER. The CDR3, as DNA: TGCGCCAGCAGCCAATACACAGGAAGGCCTGAAAAACTGTTTTTT. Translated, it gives CASSQYTGRPEKLFF.